Listed below are T cell receptor beta chains from one sample, sequenced in a study of blood T cells in healthy people across ages. TCRdb reprocessed the 5' RACE reads with MiXCR, giving one entry per CDR3 protein. The repertoire has some 560,000 distinct CDR3 sequences, about 28% of them found once; the top ten carry approximately 4%. These data are also associated with another study on T cells of mothers and their children.

The sample comprised blood. The receptors shown here come from a boy younger than 10 in good health. The CDR3 runs from the conserved cysteine through the conserved F or W. The D gene is left open where the match is weak. Clone size is shown for a subset of rows, as once, few, many or a class of expanded clone.

clone size: .; CDR3 length: 16; D gene: .; J gene: TRBJ2-3; V gene: TRBV7-2; CDR3 protein: CASSKPPGGFTDTQYF; CDR3 DNA: TGTGCCAGCAGCAAACCCCCTGGCGGATTCACAGATACGCAGTATTTT
clone size: .; CDR3 length: 14; D gene: .; J gene: TRBJ2-2; V gene: TRBV2; CDR3 protein: CASSEMRLGGELFF; CDR3 DNA: TGTGCCAGCAGTGAAATGCGCTTAGGCGGGGAGCTGTTTTTT
clone size: .; CDR3 length: 15; D gene: .; J gene: TRBJ1-2; V gene: TRBV7-9; CDR3 protein: CASSPRARINYGYTF; CDR3 DNA: TGTGCCAGCAGCCCTCGGGCCCGTATTAACTATGGCTACACCTTC
clone size: few; CDR3 length: 16; D gene: .; J gene: TRBJ1-2; V gene: TRBV12-3/TRBV12-4; CDR3 protein: CASSLTITGARHGYTF; CDR3 DNA: TGTGCCAGCAGTCTCACGATAACTGGGGCGCGACATGGCTACACCTTC
clone size: .; CDR3 length: 15; D gene: .; J gene: TRBJ1-2; V gene: TRBV12-3/TRBV12-4; CDR3 protein: CAGSPELGRLYGYTF; CDR3 DNA: TGTGCCGGCAGTCCCGAATTAGGCCGGCTCTATGGCTACACCTTC
clone size: .; CDR3 length: 14; D gene: TRBD2; J gene: TRBJ2-7; V gene: TRBV27; CDR3 protein: CASSFGTSSHEQYF; CDR3 DNA: TGTGCCAGCAGTTTCGGGACTAGCTCCCACGAGCAGTACTTC
clone size: few; CDR3 length: 16; D gene: TRBD1; J gene: TRBJ2-7; V gene: TRBV5-1; CDR3 protein: CASSLHPTGATYEQYF; CDR3 DNA: TGCGCCAGCAGCCTCCATCCTACAGGGGCAACCTACGAGCAGTACTTC
clone size: .; CDR3 length: 13; D gene: .; J gene: TRBJ1-5; V gene: TRBV29-1; CDR3 protein: CSATGDSNQHQHF; CDR3 DNA: TGCAGCGCAACAGGCGATAGCAATCAGCACCAGCATTTT
clone size: many; CDR3 length: 16; D gene: TRBD2; J gene: TRBJ2-5; V gene: TRBV11-1; CDR3 protein: CASSSRLAGGLETQYF; CDR3 DNA: TGTGCCAGCAGCTCCCGACTAGCGGGCGGGCTGGAGACCCAGTACTTC
clone size: .; CDR3 length: 19; D gene: TRBD2; J gene: TRBJ2-5; V gene: TRBV7-8; CDR3 protein: CASSLALRGASGKQISQYF; CDR3 DNA: TGTGCCAGCAGCTTAGCGCTCCGGGGGGCTAGCGGGAAGCAAATTTCCCAGTACTTC
clone size: .; CDR3 length: 13; D gene: .; J gene: TRBJ2-7; V gene: TRBV20-1; CDR3 protein: CSARGLATYEQYF; CDR3 DNA: TGCAGTGCTAGAGGTCTAGCTACCTACGAGCAGTACTTC
clone size: many; CDR3 length: 14; D gene: .; J gene: TRBJ2-5; V gene: TRBV29-1; CDR3 protein: CSVASTALFGTQYF; CDR3 DNA: TGCAGCGTTGCGTCCACGGCCCTGTTTGGGACCCAGTACTTC
clone size: .; CDR3 length: 14; D gene: .; J gene: TRBJ2-5; V gene: TRBV3-1; CDR3 protein: CASSLTDPGKTQNF; CDR3 DNA: TGTGCCAGCAGCCTTACGGACCCGGGGAAGACCCAGAACTTC
clone size: .; CDR3 length: 15; D gene: .; J gene: TRBJ1-2; V gene: TRBV5-5; CDR3 protein: CASSLGYWTDDGYTF; CDR3 DNA: TGTGCCAGCAGCTTGGGGTATTGGACGGATGATGGCTACACCTTC
clone size: few; CDR3 length: 15; D gene: .; J gene: TRBJ2-3; V gene: TRBV9; CDR3 protein: CASSVTGVYTDTQYF; CDR3 DNA: TGTGCCAGCAGCGTAACGGGAGTCTACACAGATACGCAGTATTTT
clone size: .; CDR3 length: 14; D gene: .; J gene: TRBJ2-2; V gene: TRBV6-2/TRBV6-3; CDR3 protein: CASSTMGNTGELFF; CDR3 DNA: TGTGCCAGCAGTACGATGGGAAACACCGGGGAGCTGTTTTTT
clone size: few; CDR3 length: 14; D gene: .; J gene: TRBJ2-5; V gene: TRBV5-5; CDR3 protein: CASSRGQTQETQYF; CDR3 DNA: TGTGCCAGCAGCCGCGGACAGACCCAAGAGACCCAGTACTTC
clone size: .; CDR3 length: 16; D gene: TRBD2; J gene: TRBJ2-2; V gene: TRBV3-1; CDR3 protein: CASSPRLAGDAGELFF; CDR3 DNA: TGTGCCAGCAGCCCCCGACTAGCGGGGGATGCCGGGGAGCTGTTTTTT
clone size: few; CDR3 length: 15; D gene: .; J gene: TRBJ2-1; V gene: TRBV12-3/TRBV12-4; CDR3 protein: CASSFRFYCLSEQFF; CDR3 DNA: TGTGCCAGCAGTTTTCGATTTTACTGTCTAAGTGAGCAGTTCTTC
clone size: .; CDR3 length: 12; D gene: .; J gene: TRBJ2-7; V gene: TRBV29-1; CDR3 protein: CSVEGRAYEQYF; CDR3 DNA: TGCAGCGTTGAAGGGCGGGCGTACGAGCAGTACTTC
clone size: .; CDR3 length: 13; D gene: TRBD2; J gene: TRBJ2-3; V gene: TRBV10-3; CDR3 protein: CAISRGGTDTQYF; CDR3 DNA: TGTGCCATCAGTCGGGGGGGCACAGATACGCAGTATTTT
clone size: few; CDR3 length: 14; D gene: TRBD1; J gene: TRBJ1-4; V gene: TRBV20-1; CDR3 protein: CSASGTATNEKLFF; CDR3 DNA: TGCAGTGCTAGTGGGACAGCAACTAATGAAAAACTGTTTTTT
clone size: many; CDR3 length: 15; D gene: TRBD1; J gene: TRBJ1-2; V gene: TRBV7-9; CDR3 protein: CASSPRQGSNYGYTF; CDR3 DNA: TGTGCCAGCAGCCCACGACAGGGGTCTAACTATGGCTACACCTTC
clone size: few; CDR3 length: 12; D gene: .; J gene: TRBJ2-1; V gene: TRBV20-1; CDR3 protein: CSAPRLGDEQFF; CDR3 DNA: TGCAGTGCTCCTCGTCTTGGGGATGAGCAGTTCTTC
clone size: .; CDR3 length: 19; D gene: TRBD1; J gene: TRBJ1-2; V gene: TRBV5-1; CDR3 protein: CASSLVVGDRGLRSYGYTF; CDR3 DNA: TGCGCCAGCAGCTTGGTCGTTGGTGACAGGGGGTTACGAAGCTATGGCTACACCTTC
clone size: few; CDR3 length: 14; D gene: .; J gene: TRBJ2-1; V gene: TRBV9; CDR3 protein: CASSVEVGRNEQFF; CDR3 DNA: TGTGCCAGCAGCGTAGAGGTCGGGCGGAATGAGCAGTTCTTC
clone size: .; CDR3 length: 15; D gene: .; J gene: TRBJ1-2; V gene: TRBV18; CDR3 protein: CASSPQPAFNYGYTF; CDR3 DNA: TGTGCCAGCTCACCACAGCCAGCATTTAACTATGGCTACACCTTC